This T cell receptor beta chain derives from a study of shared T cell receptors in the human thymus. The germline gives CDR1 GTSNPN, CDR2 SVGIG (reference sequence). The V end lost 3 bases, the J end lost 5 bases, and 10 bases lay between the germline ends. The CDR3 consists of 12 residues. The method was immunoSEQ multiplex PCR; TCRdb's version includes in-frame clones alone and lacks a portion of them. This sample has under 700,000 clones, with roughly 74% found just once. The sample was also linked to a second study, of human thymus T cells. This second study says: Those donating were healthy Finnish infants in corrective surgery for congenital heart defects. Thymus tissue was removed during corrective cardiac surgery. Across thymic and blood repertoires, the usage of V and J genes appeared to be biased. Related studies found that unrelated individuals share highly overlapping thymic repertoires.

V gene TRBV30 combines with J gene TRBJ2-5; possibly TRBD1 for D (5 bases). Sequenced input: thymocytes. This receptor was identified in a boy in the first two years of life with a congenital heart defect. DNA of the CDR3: TGTGCCTGGAGGAATCCAGGGGAGACCCAGTACTTC. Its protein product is CAWRNPGETQYF.